This section outlines one T cell receptor beta chain sequence together with its context. The entry originates in a study of blood T cell repertoires in COVID-19. Turning to the study itself: Acute and convalescent COVID-19 samples came from the United States, Italy and Spain. Sources were T cells, B-cell-depleted T cells, or PBMCs; the material itself was cDNA or gDNA.

Germline V lookup: CDR1 MNHEY, CDR2 SVGAGI. V was pared by 8 bases and J by 0 bases, with 14 bases between. The CDR3 consists of 15 residues. Per the original methods: Nucleated cell counts were estimated from reference gene primer amplification. The table came from immunoSEQ multiplex PCR; TCRdb's copy has only in-frame clones and leaves some out. Clonal size and the V and J genes are those of that table, whereas D and trimming came from the DNA. The sample gives 100,000 or so clones, 90% to 95% of which show up once; 4% to 5.5% is in the top ten. Sequenced sample: peripheral blood. The V and J genes are TRBV6-5 and TRBJ1-3; D is ambiguous. The clonotype originates from a human donor with active COVID-19. The donor label of this sample is uncertain. The CDR3 coding sequence is TGTGCCAGCGTTCAAGTTTGGAGCTCTGGAAACACCATATATTTT. Translated, it gives CASVQVWSSGNTIYF.